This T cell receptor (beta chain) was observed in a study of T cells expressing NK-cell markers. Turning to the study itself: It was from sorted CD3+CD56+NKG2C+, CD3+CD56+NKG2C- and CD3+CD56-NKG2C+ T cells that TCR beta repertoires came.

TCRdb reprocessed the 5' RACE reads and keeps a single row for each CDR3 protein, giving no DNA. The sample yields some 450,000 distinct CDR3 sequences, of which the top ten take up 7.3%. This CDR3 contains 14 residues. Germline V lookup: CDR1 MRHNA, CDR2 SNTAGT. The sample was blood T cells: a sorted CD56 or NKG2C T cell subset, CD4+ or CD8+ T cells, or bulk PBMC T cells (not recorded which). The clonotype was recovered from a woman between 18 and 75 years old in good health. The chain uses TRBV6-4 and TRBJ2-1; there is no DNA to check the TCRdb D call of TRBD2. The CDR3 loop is CASSVASGSNEQFF.